This T cell receptor (beta chain) is from a study of blood T cell repertoires in COVID-19 (dated by TCRdb to about 2020). With respect to the entire study: Samples covering the acute and convalescent phases of COVID-19 were provided by collaborators in the United States, Italy and Spain. The prospective study material was composed of cDNA or gDNA derived from T cells, B-cell-depleted T cells, or PBMCs. Subjects who had been exposed to COVID-19, were actively infected with it, or had recovered from it provided the deeply sampled blood TCRbeta repertoires that made up the dataset. A freely available public database, intended as a resource for researchers studying the immune response to SARS-CoV-2, is where the repertoires were released. Samples came from the ongoing ImmuneRACE study (first 160 participants) plus 1,254 subjects from 6 global collaborators. Sample metadata almost always included a de-identified subject ID, COVID-19 status, age in years and sex. Where available, HLA class I and class II types were obtained from metadata supplied by the sample provider rather than from assay-based typing. The full study reports these points: The quantity of clinical and demographic metadata differed by source and by participant and was supplied without curation.

Remarks on this clone: The target of this receptor is not known. Qualities for individual bases were not recorded, and no much larger clone is one base off.

V lost 6 bases and J lost 8 bases, and the count of bases not matched to a germline gene is 6. From its cysteine to its phenylalanine, the CDR3 spans 14 amino acids. Left in the record is the CDR3 DNA by itself, 42 bases read in frame from the first base. The CDR1 and CDR2 encoded by the germline V gene (reference sequence) are LNHDA and SQIVND. Whole blood was collected in K2EDTA tubes by collaborating institutions according to the institutions' own protocols. For TCRbeta analysis, collaborator samples were shipped as frozen whole blood, as isolated PBMCs, or as DNA extracted from either sample type. TCRbeta CDR3 regions were amplified from genomic DNA using the immunoSEQ Assay, a bias-controlled multiplex PCR. The authors' pipeline ran thus. The number of nucleated cells in each sample was estimated from the amplification of reference gene primers within the assay. To quantify the absolute abundance of each unique TCRbeta CDR3 rearrangement, sequence reads were collapsed and filtered. Productive Simpson clonality was computed per sample as the square root of Simpson's diversity index over productive rearrangements. In TCRdb, the immuneACCESS table is reduced to in-frame sequences with V and J assigned. These tables do not hold every clone; where another copy was compared, an unresolved V gene accounts for under half, and the others remain unexplained. The V and J calls and clone size were taken over from that table, and D and trimming were inferred from the DNA. The sample includes roughly 100,000 clones, with roughly 84% observed a single time. The ten top clones hold 2% to 2.5% of the sample.

Sequencing was carried out using peripheral blood. This receptor was obtained from a human donor in a cohort sampled during active COVID-19. The rearrangement combines TRBV19 with TRBJ2-1, and 11 junctional nucleotides match TRBD2. The DNA sequence is given as TGTGCCAGTAGCATCGGACTAGCGGGCGATGAGCAGTTCTTC. Translated, this is CASSIGLAGDEQFF. The variable domain in full, with residues beyond the CDR3 obtained from the reference TRBV19 and TRBJ2-1 genes, is DGGITQSPKYLFRKEGQNVTLSCEQNLNHDAMYWYRQDPGQGLRLIYYSQIVNDFQKGDIAEGYSVSREKKESFPLTVTSAQKNPTAFYLCASSIGLAGDEQFFGPGTRLTVL.